This paragraph reports one T cell receptor beta chain. This record comes from a study of control samples from healthy donors and cancer patients. The method was immunoSEQ multiplex PCR; TCRdb's version includes in-frame clones alone and lacks a portion of them. The sample's table shows fewer than 250,000 clones. With 8 bases removed from V and 5 bases from J, the gap between germline ends came to 18 bases. Germline V gives CDR1 MDHEN, CDR2 SYDVKM. The CDR3 spans 14 residues. This TCR came from a woman in her twenties or thirties in good health. The source material was blood. The chain is built from TRBV28 and TRBJ2-5; perhaps TRBD2 as D (7 bases). CDR3 sequence reads: CASRGGGSRETQYF. The DNA of the CDR3 is TGTGCCAGCCGAGGGGGGGGGTCCCGGGAGACCCAGTACTTC.